The clone carrying this TCR beta chain was detected only once. This entry belongs to a study of CD8 T cells in Susac syndrome. Reverse transcription of about 0.5 to 1 ug RNA used random hexamers. TCRdb processed the immunoSEQ multiplex PCR reads anew with MiXCR; each CDR3 protein has one entry. The sample lists about 200,000 distinct CDR3 sequences, roughly 96% occurring once. From blood CD8+ and CD4+ T cells, the TCR beta chain was sequenced. While serving as controls, healthy donors were matched for age and sex. The sample comprised CD4+ T cells from PBMCs. The clonotype originates from a human donor in good health.

The CDR3 loop reads CASSQMPGGNEQFF. CDR3 in DNA: TGTGCCAGCAGCCAAATGCCGGGCGGCAATGAGCAGTTCTTC. V gene TRBV3-1 combines with J gene TRBJ2-1, with unresolved D. The length of the CDR3 is 14 residues. Per germline, CDR1 LGHDT and CDR2 YNNKEL (reference sequence). Trimming took 2 bases from V and 6 from J, leaving 11 bases between them.